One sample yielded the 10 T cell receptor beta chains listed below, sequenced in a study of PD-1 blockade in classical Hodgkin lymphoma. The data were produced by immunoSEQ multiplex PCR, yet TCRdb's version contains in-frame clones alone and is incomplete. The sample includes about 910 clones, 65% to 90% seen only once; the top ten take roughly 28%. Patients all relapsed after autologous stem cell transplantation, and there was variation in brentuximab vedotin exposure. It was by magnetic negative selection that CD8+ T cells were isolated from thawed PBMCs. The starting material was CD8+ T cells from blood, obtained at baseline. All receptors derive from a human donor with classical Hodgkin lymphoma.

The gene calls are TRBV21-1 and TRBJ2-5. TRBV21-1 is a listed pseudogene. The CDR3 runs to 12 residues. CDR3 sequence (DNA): TGTGCCAGCCCCAGAAAGACGCCTGAGCAGTACTTC. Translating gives CASPRKTPEQYF.

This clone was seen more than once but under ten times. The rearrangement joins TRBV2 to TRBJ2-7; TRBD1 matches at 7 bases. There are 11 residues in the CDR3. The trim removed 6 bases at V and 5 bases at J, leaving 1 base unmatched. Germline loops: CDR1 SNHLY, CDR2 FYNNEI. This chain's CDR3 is CASRDRNEQYF. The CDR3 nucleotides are TGTGCCAGCAGGGACAGGAACGAGCAGTACTTC.

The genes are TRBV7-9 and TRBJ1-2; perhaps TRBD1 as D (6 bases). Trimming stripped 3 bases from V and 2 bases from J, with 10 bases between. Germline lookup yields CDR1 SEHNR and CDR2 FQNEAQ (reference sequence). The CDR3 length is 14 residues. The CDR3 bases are TGTGCCAGCAGCTTGGGGGGCTTAAACTATGGCTACACCTTC. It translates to CASSLGGLNYGYTF.

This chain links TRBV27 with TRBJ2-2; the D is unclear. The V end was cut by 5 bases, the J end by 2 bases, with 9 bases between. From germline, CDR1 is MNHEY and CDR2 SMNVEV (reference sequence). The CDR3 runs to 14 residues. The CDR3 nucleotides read TGTGCCAGCAGTCCTCTAGATAACACCGGGGAGCTGTTTTTT. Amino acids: CASSPLDNTGELFF.

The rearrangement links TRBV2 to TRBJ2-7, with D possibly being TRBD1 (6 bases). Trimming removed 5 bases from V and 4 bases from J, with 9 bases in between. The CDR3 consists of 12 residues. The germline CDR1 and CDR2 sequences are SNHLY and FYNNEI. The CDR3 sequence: CASSLTGYEQYF. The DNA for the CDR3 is TGTGCCAGCAGTCTTACAGGGTACGAGCAGTACTTC.

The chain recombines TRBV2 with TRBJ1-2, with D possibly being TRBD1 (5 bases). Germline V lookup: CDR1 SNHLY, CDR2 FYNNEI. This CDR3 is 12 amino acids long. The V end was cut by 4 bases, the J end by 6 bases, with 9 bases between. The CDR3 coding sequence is TGTGCCAGCAGTGGTGAGGGGAATGGCTACACCTTC. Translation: CASSGEGNGYTF.

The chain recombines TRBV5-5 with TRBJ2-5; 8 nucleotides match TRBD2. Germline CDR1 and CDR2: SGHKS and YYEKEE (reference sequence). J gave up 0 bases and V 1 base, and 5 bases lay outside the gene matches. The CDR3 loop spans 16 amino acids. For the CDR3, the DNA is TGTGCCAGCAGCTTGTTACTAGCGGCCTACCAAGAGACCCAGTACTTC. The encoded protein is CASSLLLAAYQETQYF.

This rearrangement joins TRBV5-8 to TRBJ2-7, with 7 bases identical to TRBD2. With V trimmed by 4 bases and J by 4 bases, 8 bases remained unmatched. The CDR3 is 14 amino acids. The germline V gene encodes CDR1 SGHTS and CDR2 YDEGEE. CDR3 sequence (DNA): TGTGCCAGCAGCCAGACTAGCAAGGGGTACGAGCAGTACTTC. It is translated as CASSQTSKGYEQYF.

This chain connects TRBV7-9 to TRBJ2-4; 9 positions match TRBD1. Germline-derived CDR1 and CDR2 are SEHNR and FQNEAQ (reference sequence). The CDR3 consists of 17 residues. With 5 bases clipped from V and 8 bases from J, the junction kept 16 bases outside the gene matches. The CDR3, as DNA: TGTGCCAGCAGCCCCATGGACAGGGGAATTTCCGGGGACATTCAGTACTTC. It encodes CASSPMDRGISGDIQYF.

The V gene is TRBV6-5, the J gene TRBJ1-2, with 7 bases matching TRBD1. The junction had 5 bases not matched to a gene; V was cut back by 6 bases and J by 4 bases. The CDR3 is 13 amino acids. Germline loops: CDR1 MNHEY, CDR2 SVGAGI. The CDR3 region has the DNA TGTGCCAGCAGCCCGCAGGGGGTCTATGGCTACACCTTC. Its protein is CASSPQGVYGYTF.